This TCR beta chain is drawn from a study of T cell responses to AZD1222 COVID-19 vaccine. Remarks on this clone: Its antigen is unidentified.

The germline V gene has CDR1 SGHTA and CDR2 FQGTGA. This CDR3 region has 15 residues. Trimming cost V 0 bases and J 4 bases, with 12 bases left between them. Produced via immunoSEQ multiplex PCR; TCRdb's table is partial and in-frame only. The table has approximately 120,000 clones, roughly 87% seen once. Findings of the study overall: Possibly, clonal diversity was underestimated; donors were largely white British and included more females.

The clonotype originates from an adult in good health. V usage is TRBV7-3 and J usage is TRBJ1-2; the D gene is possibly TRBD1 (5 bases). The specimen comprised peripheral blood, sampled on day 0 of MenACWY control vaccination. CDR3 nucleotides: TGTGCCAGCAGCTTAACGTCGGGGGGAGCCTATGGCTACACCTTC. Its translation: CASSLTSGGAYGYTF.